Each of the 9 T cell receptor beta chains below was sequenced from the same sample in a study of T cell changes during pregnancy in multiple sclerosis (dated by TCRdb to the late 2010s). The library was generated by the immunoSEQ multiplex PCR assay. Sourced from immuneACCESS, this table was stored by TCRdb with only in-frame sequences that have V and J called. A share of the clones is absent; for the studies checked, an unresolved V gene accounts for under half, and the remainder has no known explanation. A total of 34,000 or so clones appear in this sample, 75% to 95% of them only once. The ten largest clones represent about 10% of the sample. The input for sequencing was CD8+ T cells from peripheral blood mononuclear cells, taken before pregnancy. The receptors were sampled from a female donor with multiple sclerosis, enrolled in a pregnancy study.

This sequence joins TRBV27 and TRBJ2-4, with 12 bases that match TRBD1. The V and J ends lost 4 bases and 6 bases, in that order; junction bases with no gene match: 4. The CDR3 consists of 15 residues. Germline values: CDR1 MNHEY, CDR2 SMNVEV (reference sequence). CDR3 region: CASSSGTGGLNIQYF. In DNA, the CDR3 is TGTGCCAGCAGTTCCGGGACAGGGGGCCTAAACATTCAGTACTTC.

The CDR3 loop is CASSIFGGTPGDNEQFF. The CDR3 DNA reads TGTGCCAGTAGTATATTTGGCGGGACTCCGGGGGACAATGAGCAGTTCTTC. The V gene is TRBV19, the J gene TRBJ2-1; D possibly corresponds to TRBD2 (6 bases). Per the germline V gene, CDR1 is LNHDA and CDR2 is SQIVND (reference sequence). This CDR3 contains 17 residues. V was pared by 2 bases and J by 5 bases, with 19 bases between.

This CDR3 is CASRPAGGETQYF. CDR3 DNA: TGTGCCAGCAGACCAGCGGGAGGGGAGACCCAGTACTTC. The gene calls are TRBV27 and TRBJ2-5, with 10 bases fitting TRBD2. Trimming removed 6 bases from V and 5 bases from J; junction bases left unmatched: 3. Per the germline V gene, CDR1 is MNHEY and CDR2 is SMNVEV (reference sequence). The CDR3 totals 13 residues.

The gene calls are TRBV4-1 and TRBJ1-1; TRBD1 agrees at 7 bases. The CDR3 contains 15 residues. V was pared by 3 bases and J by 1 base, with 5 bases of the junction left unmatched. Germline V gene sequence: CDR1 MGHRA, CDR2 YSYEKL. The CDR3 region is CASSHEDRWNTEAFF. Here the CDR3 DNA reads TGCGCCAGCAGCCATGAGGACAGGTGGAACACTGAAGCTTTCTTT.

J is TRBJ2-1 and V is TRBV7-9; 9 positions match TRBD2. The V and J ends lost 2 bases and 5 bases, in that order; junction bases with no gene match: 10. CDR1 and CDR2 from the germline V gene are SEHNR and FQNEAQ (reference sequence). The CDR3 runs 17 residues. The CDR3 region is CASSLTPLAGVNNEQFF. CDR3 bases: TGTGCCAGCAGCTTAACACCTTTAGCGGGAGTGAACAATGAGCAGTTCTTC.

The chain combines TRBV6-1 with TRBJ1-1; D ambiguous. This CDR3 comprises 12 residues. V shed 1 base and J shed 6 bases, with 6 bases lying between them. Looked up from germline, CDR1 is MNHNS and CDR2 is SASEGT. Written as DNA, the CDR3 is TGTGCCAGCAGTGAAGGAGGCGCTGAAGCTTTCTTT. The encoded protein is CASSEGGAEAFF.

The J gene is TRBJ1-1, the V gene TRBV19; no firm D call. CDR1 and CDR2 (germline): LNHDA, SQIVND (reference sequence). The CDR3 contains 14 residues. V lost 6 bases to trimming and J lost 1 base, with 12 bases between them. CDR3 protein: CASSPPNSNTEAFF. DNA of the CDR3: TGTGCCAGTAGCCCACCCAACTCGAACACTGAAGCTTTCTTT. Complete variable domain (other parts from reference TRBV19 and TRBJ1-1): DGGITQSPKYLFRKEGQNVTLSCEQNLNHDAMYWYRQDPGQGLRLIYYSQIVNDFQKGDIAEGYSVSREKKESFPLTVTSAQKNPTAFYLCASSPPNSNTEAFFGQGTRLTVV.

The chain uses TRBV5-4 and TRBJ2-3; 7 positions match TRBD2. Per the germline V gene, CDR1 is SGHNT and CDR2 is YYREEE (reference sequence). The J segment lost 2 bases and the V segment lost 2 bases, leaving 5 bases of the junction unmatched. CDR3 size: 15 residues. This chain's CDR3 is CASSFWGGFTDTQYF. The CDR3 DNA reads as TGTGCCAGCAGCTTTTGGGGGGGATTCACAGATACGCAGTATTTT.

The V gene is TRBV6-1, the J gene TRBJ1-6; D not certain. V lost 3 bases, J lost 6 bases, and 9 bases lay in between. The CDR3 is 14 residues long. The V gene's germline CDR1 is MNHNS and CDR2 SASEGT. The chain's CDR3 is CASSELGLNSPLHF. The DNA for the CDR3 is TGTGCCAGCAGTGAGCTTGGCCTTAATTCACCCCTCCACTTT.